This TCR beta chain was sequenced for a study of blood T cell repertoires in COVID-19. About the research overall: Samples representing acute and convalescent COVID-19 were sourced from the United States, Italy and Spain.

The CDR3 runs to 14 residues. Trimming removed 5 bases from V and 0 bases from J, with 10 bases in between. Germline CDR1 is KGHSH and CDR2 is LQKENI. Authors' analysis steps: Amplifying reference gene primers gave estimates of nucleated cell counts. Measured with immunoSEQ multiplex PCR; TCRdb has only the in-frame clones, and not every one. V and J calls and clone size are given by that table; D and trimming were obtained from the DNA. The table includes about 160,000 clones, about nine tenths detected once. Sample: peripheral blood. This chain uses TRBV18 with TRBJ1-1; D not certain. The receptor comes from a woman aged 55-69 years with active or convalescent COVID-19. This CDR3 reads CASSSAFMNTEAFF. The CDR3, as DNA: TGTGCCAGCTCATCAGCGTTCATGAACACTGAAGCTTTCTTT.